Following are 12 T cell receptor beta chains from one sample sequenced in a study of post-analysis software for immune sequencing data. Overall study results and limits: In patients, roughly five TRBV segments were more frequent than in controls, with TRBV5-6, TRBV5-1 and TRBV20-1 among them.

These TCRs are of unknown antigen specificity. Incorporated into the TCR beta cDNA libraries were unique molecular identifiers, which served to reduce PCR and sequencing biases. From the PCR reads, TCRdb called clonotypes with MiXCR, one entry per CDR3 protein. The data hold 820,000 or so distinct CDR3 sequences, with roughly 58% observed a single time. The sequenced sample consisted of blood. The receptors shown here come from a girl aged 5 to 17 with multiple sclerosis.

Only a few counts were recorded for this clonotype. This sequence joins TRBV10-3 and TRBJ2-7; D remains unclear. The CDR3 spans 14 residues. V was shortened by 1 base and J by 1 base, with 8 bases between the two germline ends. Germline assignment: CDR1 ENHRY and CDR2 SYGVKD. CDR3 in amino acids: CAISEFGSSYEQYF. The CDR3 coding sequence is TGTGCCATCAGTGAGTTTGGGTCTTCCTACGAGCAGTACTTC.

This clonotype was seen only a few times. It may be a read error: a sequence one base away is much more abundant. The gene calls are TRBV4-1 and TRBJ2-3, with TRBD2 as a possible D gene (5 bases). The CDR3 covers 16 residues. Germline CDR1 is MGHRA and CDR2 is YSYEKL. The V and J ends lost 2 bases and 4 bases respectively, with 16 bases between them. Here the CDR3 DNA reads TGCGCCAGCAGCCAAATACGAGGCAGCGGAGCAGATACGCAGTATTTT. Amino acids: CASSQIRGSGADTQYF.

The J gene is TRBJ2-5, the V gene TRBV20-1, with 8 bases identical to TRBD1. Per germline, CDR1 DFQATT and CDR2 SNEGSKA (reference sequence). CDR3 size: 14 residues. Trimming cost V 4 bases and J 4 bases; bases outside gene matches: 8. In nucleotides, the CDR3 is TGCAGTGCTACCCTGGACAGGGTTCGAGAGACCCAGTACTTC. This gives the protein CSATLDRVRETQYF.

J is TRBJ2-1 and V is TRBV5-1, with D perhaps TRBD2 (6 bases). Trimming left V 4 bases short and J 2 bases short, with 16 bases between. CDR3 length: 16 residues. The germline CDR1 and CDR2 sequences are SGHRS and YFSETQ. For the CDR3, the DNA is TGCGCCAGCAGCCAGCCCCGGGGGAGCACCTACAATGAGCAGTTCTTC. Its protein product is CASSQPRGSTYNEQFF.

In its sample, this clonotype was seen a few times. The V and J genes are TRBV12-3 or TRBV12-4 and TRBJ2-7; D call uncertain. The CDR3 has 14 residues. V lost 7 bases, J lost 4 bases, and 17 bases lay in between. DNA of the CDR3: TGTGCCAGCAAGGGCGGTTCCCTACGGTACGAGCAGTACTTC. It translates to CASKGGSLRYEQYF.

The chain carries TRBV19 and TRBJ1-2; 7 bases are shared with TRBD1. Germline V gene sequence: CDR1 LNHDA, CDR2 SQIVND (reference sequence). Germline trimming cut 6 bases from V and 0 bases from J; bases unmatched to any gene: 7. The CDR3 runs to 15 residues. The CDR3 is CASRKGGAANYGYTF. In nucleotides, the CDR3 is TGTGCCAGTAGAAAAGGGGGCGCGGCTAACTATGGCTACACCTTC.

There are a few counts of this clonotype. V usage is TRBV24-1 and J usage is TRBJ2-3; tentatively, D is TRBD2 (6 bases). The CDR3 is 16 residues long. V lost 5 bases to trimming and J lost 0 bases, with 14 bases between them. The germline CDR1 and CDR2 sequences are KGHDR and SFDVKD. CDR3 bases: TGTGCCACCAGTGCTCCACTAGCCTCTAGCACAGATACGCAGTATTTT. Protein: CATSAPLASSTDTQYF.

This clonotype was recorded a few times. The chain carries TRBV2 and TRBJ1-1, with D possibly TRBD1 on 5 matching bases. Germline lookup yields CDR1 SNHLY and CDR2 FYNNEI. V shed 8 bases and J shed 0 bases, with 19 bases lying between them. CDR3 size: 16 residues. The CDR3 spells CASVVGAGTMNTEAFF. DNA of the CDR3: TGTGCCAGCGTAGTGGGCGCCGGGACCATGAACACTGAAGCTTTCTTT. Full variable domain (missing parts from reference TRBV2 and TRBJ1-1): EPEVTQTPSHQVTQMGQEVILRCVPISNHLYFYWYRQILGQKVEFLVSFYNNEISEKSEIFDDQFSVERPDGSNFTLKIRSTKLEDSAMYFCASVVGAGTMNTEAFFGQGTRLTVV.

This clonotype was seen only once. In DNA, the CDR3 is TGCGCCAGCAGCTTGGCCAGACAGGGAGGCCCCAACTATGGCTACACCTTC. Translating gives CASSLARQGGPNYGYTF. V and J are TRBV5-1 and TRBJ1-2, with TRBD1 matching 7 bases. Germline CDR1 reads SGHRS; CDR2 reads YFSETQ. V shed 0 bases, J shed 2 bases, and the junction held 10 bases outside the gene matches. This CDR3 is built from 17 residues.

The V and J genes are TRBV10-3 and TRBJ1-2; TRBD1 aligns across 8 bases. Germline CDR1 ENHRY, CDR2 SYGVKD. After removal of 0 bases from V and 7 bases from J, the junction contained 4 bases not matched to a gene. The CDR3 runs to 14 residues. In DNA, the CDR3 is TGTGCCATCAGTGAGTCGGACAGGGTCGGTGGCTACACCTTC. Amino acid sequence: CAISESDRVGGYTF.

As for this clonotype: Mismatch with germline at one junction end may stem from a read error. The chain is built from TRBV5-6 and TRBJ2-3; the D gene is possibly TRBD1 (5 bases). CDR1 SGHDT and CDR2 YYEEEE come from the germline V gene. CDR3 length: 14 amino acids. The DNA of the CDR3 is TGTGCCGGCAGCTCAGGGAAGATCACAGATACGCAGTATTTT. Its translation is CAGSSGKITDTQYF.

This chain uses TRBV3-1 with TRBJ2-5; D gene uncertain. Germline assignment: CDR1 LGHDT and CDR2 YNNKEL (reference sequence). Trimming took 4 bases from V and 7 from J, leaving 19 bases between them. The CDR3 loop spans 15 amino acids. CDR3 sequence (DNA): TGTGCCAGCAGCCCATCGGATACCCCCGTCGGGACCCAGTACTTC. It specifies CASSPSDTPVGTQYF.